A single sample gave rise to the 26 T cell receptor beta chains below, sequenced in a study of T cells in women clearing cervical HPV infection. Only in-frame clones appear in the TCRdb table, and some are missing; sequencing was by immunoSEQ multiplex PCR. The sample holds about 24,000 clones. Sequencing was performed on blood buffy coat. The receptors come from a woman between 18 and 69 years old with a cervical HPV16 infection that either progressed to CIN3+ or cleared (not recorded which).

Concerning this clone: The read falls 3 residues short of the CDR3 end, and the missing part is taken from the germline J gene. V is TRBV30 and J is TRBJ1-2; perhaps TRBD1 as D (5 bases). Trimming removed 0 bases at V and 4 bases at J, with 24 bases between. CDR3 size: 18 residues. Germline V gene data show CDR1 as GTSNPN and CDR2 as SVGIG (reference sequence). The sequenced part of the CDR3 DNA is TGTGCCTGGAGTGTACGTCGGTCAGGGCCTGTTATCGGCTATGGC. This encodes CAWSVRRSGPVIGYG. The full CDR3 is CAWSVRRSGPVIGYGYTF.

Comment on this clone: The sequenced fragment ends 3 residues before the CDR3 boundary, so the rest is inferred from the germline J gene. This rearrangement joins TRBV5-4 to TRBJ1-2; 7 bases agree with TRBD1. The CDR3 has 13 amino acids. V dropped 4 bases and J dropped 3; count of bases not matched to a gene: 3. The germline V gene encodes CDR1 SGHNT and CDR2 YYREEE (reference sequence). CDR3: CASSIDRDYGYTF. CDR3 DNA, as far as it was read: TGTGCCAGCAGCATTGACAGGGACTATGGC.

With respect to this clone: The read finishes 3 residues shy of the CDR3 end, and the germline J gene is used to complete it. The chain joins TRBV18 to TRBJ2-3, with TRBD1 as a possible D gene (5 bases). The CDR3 is 14 residues long. Germline assignment: CDR1 KGHSH and CDR2 LQKENI. V was shortened by 8 bases and J by 2 bases, with 14 bases between the two germline ends. The CDR3 is CASGVDKFTDTQYF. Incomplete CDR3 DNA: TGTGCCAGCGGCGTGGACAAATTCACAGATACG.

Of note for this clone: The read ends 3 residues shy of where the CDR3 ends; the end is completed using the germline J gene. V is TRBV6-4 and J is TRBJ2-3; 9 nucleotides align to TRBD2. This CDR3 comprises 16 residues. After removal of 2 bases from V and 2 bases from J, the junction contained 5 bases not matched to a gene. Germline V gene lookup returns CDR1 MRHNA and CDR2 SNTAGT. This chain's CDR3 is CASSDHASGATDTQYF. The sequenced CDR3 bases are TGTGCCAGCAGTGACCACGCTAGCGGGGCCACAGATACG.

The chain's CDR3 is CASSSRTSGSRADTQYF. The sequenced CDR3 bases are TGTGCCAGCAGCTCGCGGACTAGCGGGAGTCGGGCAGATACG. The rearrangement joins TRBV7-6 to TRBJ2-3, with TRBD2 matching 13 bases. Coverage ceases 3 residues before the CDR3 finishes, and the germline J gene fills in the end. The J segment lost 4 bases and the V segment lost 4 bases, leaving 8 bases of the junction unmatched. Germline V CDR1 and CDR2: SGHVS, FNYEAQ. The CDR3 is made up of 17 amino acids.

Note on this clone: With the read ending 3 residues before the CDR3 end, the germline J gene is used to fill in that end. This chain connects TRBV19 to TRBJ2-3; 7 bases align to TRBD2. CDR3 length equals 15 residues. Germline CDR1 is LNHDA and CDR2 is SQIVND (reference sequence). The J segment lost 7 bases and the V segment lost 2 bases, leaving 9 bases of the junction unmatched. The CDR3 DNA, read in part, is TGTGCCAGTAGTATAAGTCCTAGCGGACTTAATACG. It translates to CASSISPSGLNT. The whole CDR3 protein is CASSISPSGLNTQYF.

With respect to this clone: Read coverage stops 3 residues before the CDR3 terminus; the germline J gene supplies the remainder. The chain links TRBV6-2 or TRBV6-3 to TRBJ1-2; 9 nucleotides agree with TRBD1. The CDR3 runs 14 residues. J lost 5 bases, V lost 2 bases, and 3 bases had no gene match. Per the germline V gene, CDR1 is MNHEY and CDR2 is SVGEGT. The CDR3 loop reads CASSYPGQGYGYTF. The DNA read from the CDR3 is TGTGCCAGCAGTTACCCGGGACAGGGATATGGC.

In regard to this clone: The observed sequence ends 3 residues before the CDR3 terminus, with the missing tail filled in from the germline J gene. The chain uses TRBV12-3 or TRBV12-4 and TRBJ2-7, with a weak D call TRBD1 (7 bases). V shed 1 base and J shed 2 bases, with 12 bases lying between them. The CDR3 sequence is 15 residues long. CDR3 residues: CASSLDRGLAYEQYF. The CDR3 bases that were read are TGTGCCAGCAGTTTAGACAGGGGACTCGCCTACGAG.

With regard to this clone: The read terminates 3 residues ahead of where the CDR3 ends, so the germline J gene completes it. The V call is TRBV19, the J call TRBJ1-4, with D possibly TRBD1 on 5 matching bases. This CDR3 region has 12 residues. Germline V gives CDR1 LNHDA, CDR2 SQIVND (reference sequence). CDR3 DNA, as far as it was read: TGTGCCAGTAGTATAGGAGGGGCGAAA. Translated, it gives CASSIGGAK. The full CDR3 protein is CASSIGGAKLFF.

Remarks on this clone: The read ends 3 residues before the CDR3 terminus; that terminus is restored from the germline J gene. V usage is TRBV9 and J usage is TRBJ2-3; D uncertain. Germline V CDR1 and CDR2: SGDLS, YYNGEE. There are 14 residues in the CDR3. V was trimmed by 0 bases and J by 3 bases, leaving 8 bases between them. CDR3 protein: CASSVDGRTDTQYF. CDR3 bases read: TGTGCCAGCAGCGTAGATGGCAGAACAGATACG. The full variable domain, completed using reference TRBV9 and TRBJ2-3, is DSGVTQTPKHLITATGQRVTLRCSPRSGDLSVYWYQQSLDQGLQFLIQYYNGEERAKGNILERFSAQQFPDLHSELNLSSLELGDSALYFCASSVDGRTDTQYFGPGTRLTVL.

As regards this clone: The DNA ends 3 residues before the CDR3 does, and the rest of the CDR3 is filled in from the germline J gene. The chain uses TRBV5-1 and TRBJ2-3; tentatively, D is TRBD2 (6 bases). The V gene's germline CDR1 is SGHRS and CDR2 YFSETQ. V was clipped by 3 bases and J by 0 bases, with 14 bases between them. This CDR3 contains 16 residues. The CDR3 loop reads CASSSGVGGSTDTQYF. CDR3 DNA, as far as it was read: TGCGCCAGCAGCTCCGGGGTGGGGGGTAGCACAGATACG.

Here the CDR3 reads CASSARGTSSTDTQYF. CDR3 bases read: TGTGCCAGTAGCGCGCGCGGCACCTCTAGCACAGATACG. The rearrangement links TRBV19 to TRBJ2-3, with D uncertain. Coverage ceases 3 residues before the CDR3 finishes, and the germline J gene fills in the end. Germline V gene data show CDR1 as LNHDA and CDR2 as SQIVND (reference sequence). Trimming shortened V by 6 bases and J by 0 bases, and 16 bases separated the two germline ends. This CDR3 comprises 16 residues.

With regard to this clone: The read finishes 3 residues shy of the CDR3 end, and the germline J gene is used to complete it. The genes are TRBV5-1 and TRBJ2-1; weak D call: TRBD1 (5 bases). Germline V gives CDR1 SGHRS, CDR2 YFSETQ. This CDR3 spans 13 amino acids. Trimming took off 3 bases at V and 5 bases at J, with 9 bases between the two ends. The CDR3 sequence: CASSSDRNNEQFF. The part of the CDR3 DNA that was read is TGCGCCAGCAGCTCTGACAGAAACAATGAG.

Points on this clone: From the germline J gene comes the end of the CDR3, since the read stops 3 residues before it. The rearrangement uses TRBV19 and TRBJ2-1; the D gene is possibly TRBD1 (6 bases). Trimming removed 5 bases from V and 6 bases from J, with 11 bases in between. Germline CDR1 is LNHDA and CDR2 is SQIVND (reference sequence). The CDR3 length is 13 residues. The sequenced CDR3 bases are TGTGCCAGTAGTCTAGGACAGCCCAATGAG. This codes for CASSLGQPNE. The complete CDR3 protein is CASSLGQPNEQFF.

A note on this clone: The read falls 3 residues short of the CDR3 end, and the missing part is taken from the germline J gene. The chain recombines TRBV2 with TRBJ2-1; 7 nucleotides align to TRBD2. The germline V gene encodes CDR1 SNHLY and CDR2 FYNNEI. Trimming took 6 bases from V and 1 from J; bases not matched to a gene: 15. This CDR3 spans 18 amino acids. The CDR3 sequence: CASRGGGLTGSSYNEQFF. CDR3 bases read: TGTGCCAGCAGGGGGGGAGGGTTGACGGGTTCGTCCTACAATGAG.

Points on this clone: The read falls 3 residues short of the CDR3 end, and the missing part is taken from the germline J gene. J is TRBJ1-2 and V is TRBV7-3; 9 bases agree with TRBD1. The CDR3 has 13 amino acids. J gave up 5 bases and V 5 bases, and 3 bases lay outside the gene matches. Germline V gene data show CDR1 as SGHTA and CDR2 as FQGTGA. Incomplete CDR3 DNA: TGTGCCAGCAGCGCCGACAGGGGGTATGGC. This sequence encodes CASSADRGYG. The whole CDR3 sequence reads CASSADRGYGYTF.

A note on this clone: The read is 3 residues too short to cover the CDR3 end, so that end is filled in from the germline J gene. The chain links TRBV18 to TRBJ2-1; 8 bases are a match to TRBD1. The CDR3 has 16 amino acids. The J segment lost 0 bases and the V segment lost 4 bases, leaving 5 bases of the junction unmatched. Germline loops: CDR1 KGHSH, CDR2 LQKENI. CDR3 DNA, as far as it was read: TGTGCCAGCTCACAAACAACAGGGGGCTCCTACAATGAG. As protein: CASSQTTGGSYNE. The whole CDR3 is CASSQTTGGSYNEQFF.

On this clone: The read stops 3 residues short of the end of the CDR3; the missing end is completed from the germline J gene. J is TRBJ1-1 and V is TRBV2; weak D call: TRBD1 (5 bases). V lost 5 bases, J lost 4 bases, and 14 bases lay in between. The germline gives CDR1 SNHLY, CDR2 FYNNEI. The CDR3 totals 14 residues. The DNA read from the CDR3 is TGTGCCAGCAGTATAAATCAGGGTTTCACTGAA. Protein product: CASSINQGFTE. The whole CDR3 reads CASSINQGFTEAFF. Complete variable domain (other parts from reference TRBV2 and TRBJ1-1): EPEVTQTPSHQVTQMGQEVILRCVPISNHLYFYWYRQILGQKVEFLVSFYNNEISEKSEIFDDQFSVERPDGSNFTLKIRSTKLEDSAMYFCASSINQGFTEAFFGQGTRLTVV.

Regarding this clone: The read is 3 residues too short to cover the CDR3 end, so that end is filled in from the germline J gene. V and J are TRBV19 and TRBJ1-2, with 9 bases identical to TRBD1. The length of the CDR3 is 15 residues. The germline CDR1 and CDR2 sequences are LNHDA and SQIVND (reference sequence). V lost 5 bases, J lost 3 bases, and 7 bases stayed unmatched. The CDR3 sequence: CASSLRQGDDYGYTF. The part of the CDR3 DNA that was read is TGTGCCAGTAGTCTACGACAGGGGGATGACTATGGC.

CDR3 residues: CASKPGLVFDTQYF. The part of the CDR3 DNA that was read is TGTGCCAGCAAACCGGGACTAGTGTTTGATACG. The genes are TRBV2 and TRBJ2-3, with TRBD2 identical over 8 bases. Sequencing ends 3 residues short of the CDR3 end; the germline J gene provides the rest. Germline assignment: CDR1 SNHLY and CDR2 FYNNEI. J lost 6 bases, V lost 7 bases, and 9 bases had no gene match. The CDR3 loop spans 14 amino acids.

The CDR3 protein is CASSRPGGSGSPLHF. The CDR3 DNA, read in part, is TGTGCCAGCAGCCGCCCAGGGGGCAGCGGTTCACCC. The gene calls are TRBV7-9 and TRBJ1-6; TRBD1 matches 8 bases. The CDR3 is cut off 3 residues early in the read; its end comes from the germline J gene. This CDR3 contains 15 residues. The ends lost 5 bases at V and 9 bases at J; junction bases unmatched: 9. CDR1 is SEHNR and CDR2 is FQNEAQ in the germline V gene (reference sequence). The full variable domain, in which reference TRBV7-9 and TRBJ1-6 provide the parts outside the CDR3, is DTGVSQNPRHKITKRGQNVTFRCDPISEHNRLYWYRQTLGQGPEFLTYFQNEAQLEKSRLLSDRFSAERPKGSFSTLEIQRTEQGDSAMYLCASSRPGGSGSPLHFGNGTRLTVT.

Of note for this clone: The read gets to within 3 residues of the CDR3 end, and the germline J gene fills in the rest. The genes are TRBV19 and TRBJ2-4; 8 bases map to TRBD2. Germline V gene sequence: CDR1 LNHDA, CDR2 SQIVND (reference sequence). This CDR3 comprises 14 residues. The sequenced part of the CDR3 DNA is TGTGCCAGTACCTCCGGGGGGGCCCCCGTCGTT. Translation gives CASTSGGAPVV. The entire CDR3 protein is CASTSGGAPVVQYF.

Notes on this clone: Sequencing ends 3 residues short of the CDR3 end; the germline J gene provides the rest. The V and J genes are TRBV10-1 and TRBJ2-7, with 9 bases fitting TRBD1. Trimming at V came to 6 bases and at J to 6 bases, leaving 6 bases not matched to a gene. Germline V CDR1 and CDR2: WNHNN, SYGVQD (reference sequence). The CDR3 length is 13 residues. Partial CDR3 DNA: TGCGCCAGCAGCCGGACAGGGGAAGGCGAG. Translating it yields CASSRTGEGE. The full-length CDR3 reads as CASSRTGEGEQYF.

Comments on this clone: The read finishes 3 residues shy of the CDR3 end, and the germline J gene is used to complete it. The chain uses TRBV14 and TRBJ2-7; 7 nucleotides align to TRBD1. This CDR3 region has 16 residues. The V and J ends lost 4 bases and 0 bases, in that order; junction bases with no gene match: 9. Germline CDR1 SGHDN, CDR2 FVKESK. CDR3: CASSRWTGTVSYEQYF. CDR3 DNA (partial): TGTGCCAGCAGCCGTTGGACCGGGACAGTCTCCTACGAG.

A note on this clone: The missing CDR3 end, 3 residues past where the read stops, is filled in from the germline J gene. The V and J genes are TRBV23-1 and TRBJ1-1, with a possible D match to TRBD1 (6 bases). TRBV23-1 is marked as an open reading frame, function uncertain. V was pared by 0 bases and J by 5 bases, with 10 bases between. The CDR3 length is 14 residues. The CDR3 here is CASSQSEGETEAFF. The CDR3 bases that were read are TGCGCCAGCAGTCAATCTGAGGGGGAAACTGAA.

Note on this clone: From the germline J gene comes the end of the CDR3, since the read stops 3 residues before it. The chain has TRBV7-2 and TRBJ2-1, with 7 bases matching TRBD2. J lost 9 bases, V lost 2 bases, and 4 bases had no gene match. Germline CDR1 SGHTA, CDR2 FQGNSA. This CDR3 spans 13 amino acids. CDR3 DNA (partial): TGTGCCAGCAGCTTAAGATGGGGGGGTGAG. Translated, it gives CASSLRWGGE. The CDR3 as a whole reads CASSLRWGGEQFF.